This entry lists 18 T cell receptor beta chains sequenced from one sample in a study of T cell responses to AZD1222 COVID-19 vaccine. Sequencing used immunoSEQ multiplex PCR; TCRdb keeps in-frame clones, though not all of them. This sample carries over 110,000 clones, under 95% of them seen once, and the ten largest clones take around 2.7%. This specimen consisted of peripheral blood, obtained on day 0 of AZD1222 vaccination. Every receptor here comes from an adult in good health.

This chain links TRBV15 with TRBJ2-5; D perhaps matches TRBD2 (6 bases). CDR1 and CDR2 from the germline V gene are LNHNV and YYDKDF (reference sequence). Trimming pared 5 bases from V and 2 bases from J, leaving 12 bases between. CDR3 length equals 14 residues. CDR3 in DNA: TGTGCCACCAGCCGTCGTCGGGAGCAAGAGACCCAGTACTTC. This translates into CATSRRREQETQYF. Together with reference TRBV15 and TRBJ2-5, the CDR3 gives the full variable domain: DAMVIQNPRYQVTQFGKPVTLSCSQTLNHNVMYWYQQKSSQAPKLLFHYYDKDFNNEADTPDNFQSRRPNTSFCFLDIRSPGLGDTAMYLCATSRRREQETQYFGPGTRLLVL.

The V call is TRBV19, the J call TRBJ1-5; D might be TRBD1 (5 bases). The V end lost 5 bases, the J end lost 7 bases, and 15 bases lay between the germline ends. Germline V gives CDR1 LNHDA, CDR2 SQIVND (reference sequence). The CDR3 covers 14 residues. CDR3 sequence reads: CASSYSRGRQPQHF. The CDR3 DNA follows: TGTGCCAGTAGTTATTCGAGGGGACGGCAGCCCCAGCATTTT.

The chain links TRBV15 to TRBJ1-6, with D possibly TRBD1 on 6 matching bases. This CDR3 has 15 amino acids. Germline V gives CDR1 LNHNV, CDR2 YYDKDF (reference sequence). Trimming removed 3 bases at V and 8 bases at J, with 14 bases between. The CDR3 nucleotides are TGTGCCACCAGCAGGGGTGGGGGCGGTTATTCACCCCTCCACTTT. This translates into CATSRGGGGYSPLHF. The variable domain in full, with the rest retrieved from reference TRBV15 and TRBJ1-6, is DAMVIQNPRYQVTQFGKPVTLSCSQTLNHNVMYWYQQKSSQAPKLLFHYYDKDFNNEADTPDNFQSRRPNTSFCFLDIRSPGLGDTAMYLCATSRGGGGYSPLHFGNGTRLTVT.

This chain links TRBV7-3 with TRBJ2-3, with 7 bases lining up with TRBD1. CDR3 length equals 15 residues. Germline CDR1 reads SGHTA; CDR2 reads FQGTGA. The V segment lost 5 bases and the J segment 3 bases; nucleotides outside the gene matches: 8. CDR3 amino acids: CASSLLTGRTDTQYF. The CDR3 DNA reads TGTGCCAGCAGCCTATTGACAGGGCGGACAGATACGCAGTATTTT.

This chain joins TRBV11-2 and TRBJ1-2; D is unresolved. The CDR3 extends over 16 amino acids. V dropped 5 bases and J dropped 5 bases, with 21 bases sitting between them. CDR1 is SGHAT, CDR2 FQNNGV, per germline. The CDR3 region is CASSPPGRASSYGYTF. The CDR3 DNA follows: TGTGCCAGCAGCCCCCCCGGGAGGGCCTCGTCTTATGGCTACACCTTC.

This chain uses TRBV6-4 with TRBJ2-3; TRBD1 aligns across 8 bases. Trimming at V came to 8 bases and at J to 0 bases, leaving 4 bases not matched to a gene. There are 14 residues in the CDR3. Per germline, CDR1 MRHNA and CDR2 SNTAGT. The chain's CDR3 is CASGGTGSTDTQYF. CDR3 sequence (DNA): TGTGCCAGCGGCGGGACAGGCAGCACAGATACGCAGTATTTT.

The chain joins TRBV6-5 to TRBJ1-5; D unresolved. This CDR3 has 13 residues. Trimming cost V 7 bases and J 7 bases, with 14 bases left between them. CDR1 and CDR2 from the germline V gene are MNHEY and SVGAGI. CDR3 nucleotide sequence: TGTGCCAGCAAGAAGGATGTTGAACAGCCCCAGCATTTT. Translating it yields CASKKDVEQPQHF.

This chain uses TRBV5-6 with TRBJ2-7; a possible D gene is TRBD1 (6 bases). Germline V gives CDR1 SGHDT, CDR2 YYEEEE. Between the trimmed V and J ends, which lost 0 bases and 0 bases, there was a span of 7 bases. CDR3 length: 14 amino acids. The CDR3 DNA sequence: TGTGCCAGCAGCTTGGGACAGGCCTCCTACGAGCAGTACTTC. Translating it yields CASSLGQASYEQYF.

This clone was detected only once. This chain links TRBV20-1 with TRBJ2-7; TRBD2 might be the D (6 bases). Trimming shortened V by 6 bases and J by 3 bases, and 6 bases separated the two germline ends. The CDR3 sequence is 10 residues long. The germline V gene has CDR1 DFQATT and CDR2 SNEGSKA (reference sequence). The CDR3 region is CSAGLYEQYF. Written as DNA, the CDR3 is TGCAGTGCGGGACTCTACGAGCAGTACTTC.

This chain links TRBV11-3 with TRBJ1-1, with TRBD1 matching over 9 bases. This CDR3 comprises 14 residues. Germline-derived CDR1 and CDR2 are SGHNT and YENEEA. The V segment lost 1 base and the J segment 9 bases; nucleotides outside the gene matches: 6. Written as DNA, the CDR3 is TGTGCCAGCAGCTTAGGACAGGGGGGCCTAAAAGCTTTCTTT. Residues: CASSLGQGGLKAFF.

The chain is built from TRBV4-1 and TRBJ1-6; no clear D. V was clipped by 0 bases and J by 10 bases, with 13 bases between them. CDR3 length: 15 residues. CDR1 is MGHRA, CDR2 YSYEKL, per germline. The CDR3 region is CASSQEGWSGSPLHF. DNA of the CDR3: TGCGCCAGCAGCCAAGAGGGGTGGTCCGGGTCACCCCTCCACTTT.

The rearrangement uses TRBV11-2 and TRBJ2-5, with D possibly TRBD2 on 6 matching bases. Trimming stripped 5 bases from V and 5 bases from J, with 15 bases between. In germline, CDR1 is SGHAT, CDR2 FQNNGV. This CDR3 region has 14 residues. CDR3 coding DNA: TGTGCCAGCAGCCCAGGGACTCTCCAGGAGACCCAGTACTTC. Protein sequence: CASSPGTLQETQYF.

The rearrangement joins TRBV28 to TRBJ1-2; 9 bases align to TRBD1. The CDR3 sequence is 15 residues long. Germline-derived CDR1 and CDR2 are MDHEN and SYDVKM. V shed 4 bases, J shed 4 bases, and the junction held 7 bases outside the gene matches. CDR3 region: CASSSLWTGVYGYTF. As DNA, the CDR3 is TGTGCCAGCAGTTCCCTTTGGACAGGGGTCTATGGCTACACCTTC.

This chain connects TRBV27 to TRBJ2-5, with D tentatively TRBD2 (5 bases). This CDR3 is 14 amino acids long. V shed 5 bases and J shed 3 bases, with 13 bases lying between them. The germline CDR1 and CDR2 sequences are MNHEY and SMNVEV (reference sequence). The CDR3 region has the DNA TGTGCCAGCAGTAGTGCCGGGATCAAAGAGACCCAGTACTTC. The encoded protein is CASSSAGIKETQYF.

The chain is built from TRBV10-3 and TRBJ1-2, with D possibly being TRBD1 (5 bases). This CDR3 region has 15 residues. V lost 0 bases and J 3 bases, leaving 11 bases between the germline ends. Germline-derived CDR1 and CDR2 are ENHRY and SYGVKD. The CDR3 DNA is TGTGCCATCAGTGAGTCTCGGGACGGCTACTATGGCTACACCTTC. Translating gives CAISESRDGYYGYTF.

The DNA of the CDR3 is TGTGCCAGCAGTCCCGCCCGGGGACAGGGGGCCCAACCCCCCTACGAGCAGTACTTC. This encodes CASSPARGQGAQPPYEQYF. This sequence joins TRBV28 and TRBJ2-7, with 12 bases aligning to TRBD1. The V and J ends lost 5 bases and 2 bases, in that order; junction bases with no gene match: 16. Germline-derived CDR1 and CDR2 are MDHEN and SYDVKM. This CDR3 is built from 19 residues.

This clone was detected only a few times. The rearrangement joins TRBV3-1 (or the pseudogene TRBV3-2) to TRBJ1-3; maybe TRBD1 (6 bases). Germline V gene sequence: CDR1 LGHDT, CDR2 YNNKEL (reference sequence). The CDR3 loop spans 15 amino acids. V was cut by 1 base and J by 0 bases, with 7 bases left in between. The CDR3 DNA reads TGTGCCAGCAGCCAAGGGACAGTCTCTGGAAACACCATATATTTT. It is translated as CASSQGTVSGNTIYF.

In this sample, this clone turned up many times. This chain joins TRBV15 and TRBJ2-5; maybe TRBD2 (6 bases). Germline V gene lookup returns CDR1 LNHNV and CDR2 YYDKDF (reference sequence). The CDR3 has 15 amino acids. The ends were cut back, 1 base at V and 6 bases at J, with 15 bases in the middle. The CDR3 DNA follows: TGTGCCACCAGCAGAGGTCGCGGGATTGGGAAGACCCAGTACTTC. It yields the protein CATSRGRGIGKTQYF.